The 14 T cell receptor beta chains below all came from one sample that was sequenced in a study of early T cells in non-severe SARS-CoV-2 infection. TCRdb called the 5' RACE reads again in MiXCR, with one record for every CDR3 protein. The table includes over 90,000 distinct CDR3 sequences, 12% detected once. The specimen comprised whole blood, sampled at baseline. Receptors were obtained from an adult who was a healthcare worker with PCR-confirmed SARS-CoV-2 infection or an uninfected control (not recorded which).

This chain connects TRBV5-6 to TRBJ2-1; 9 bases map to TRBD2. CDR3 length: 15 amino acids. Germline CDR1 SGHDT, CDR2 YYEEEE. J lost 9 bases, V lost 4 bases, and 11 bases had no gene match. This CDR3 is CASSMRGLALGEQFF. In DNA form, the CDR3 reads TGTGCCAGCAGCATGAGGGGACTAGCTCTTGGTGAGCAGTTCTTC. The full variable domain, rest sourced from reference TRBV5-6 and TRBJ2-1, is DAGVTQSPTHLIKTRGQQVTLRCSPKSGHDTVSWYQQALGQGPQFIFQYYEEEERQRGNFPDRFSGHQFPNYSSELNVNALLLGDSALYLCASSMRGLALGEQFFGPGTRLTVL.

This clonotype appeared a few times. The chain carries TRBV24-1 and TRBJ2-5; D perhaps matches TRBD2 (5 bases). Germline V gene lookup returns CDR1 KGHDR and CDR2 SFDVKD. The V and J ends lost 4 bases and 5 bases respectively, with 16 bases between them. CDR3 length equals 15 residues. The CDR3 sequence is CATSERTFGEETQYF. The CDR3 DNA sequence: TGTGCCACCAGTGAACGGACTTTCGGGGAGGAGACCCAGTACTTC.

The chain links TRBV9 to TRBJ2-5; 7 bases line up with TRBD1. Trimming removed 5 bases from V and 0 bases from J; junction bases left unmatched: 7. The CDR3 spans 15 residues. Germline lookup yields CDR1 SGDLS and CDR2 YYNGEE. The CDR3 nucleotides are TGTGCCAGCAGTCCCCTGGGGACAGACCAAGAGACCCAGTACTTC. Amino acids: CASSPLGTDQETQYF.

This clonotype was detected ten times or more. The chain carries TRBV7-6 and TRBJ2-1; the match to TRBD2 covers 14 bases. The ends lost 4 bases at V and 3 bases at J; junction bases unmatched: 8. The CDR3 spans 18 residues. CDR1 is SGHVS, CDR2 FNYEAQ, per germline. CDR3 nucleotides: TGTGCCAGCAGCTCCGGACTAGCGGGAGGCCTTAACTACAATGAGCAGTTCTTC. Protein sequence: CASSSGLAGGLNYNEQFF.

This clonotype was observed many times. This chain uses TRBV7-6 with TRBJ2-1; 9 nucleotides align to TRBD1. The germline V gene has CDR1 SGHVS and CDR2 FNYEAQ. The V and J ends lost 5 bases and 9 bases, in that order; junction bases with no gene match: 14. The CDR3 has 16 amino acids. The CDR3 DNA reads TGTGCCAGCAGCCCTCTCCGGGACAGGGAAAGCGGTGAGCAGTTCTTC. This encodes CASSPLRDRESGEQFF.

The rearrangement uses TRBV11-2 and TRBJ2-3, with 8 bases fitting TRBD1. The CDR3 is made up of 16 amino acids. Germline assignment: CDR1 SGHAT and CDR2 FQNNGV. The V segment lost 4 bases and the J segment 1 base; nucleotides outside the gene matches: 7. The CDR3 loop is CASSSGDRLGTDTQYF. The CDR3 DNA sequence: TGTGCCAGCAGCTCGGGGGACAGGCTGGGCACAGATACGCAGTATTTT.

This clonotype was picked up a small number of times. This chain joins TRBV29-1 and TRBJ1-5; D possibly corresponds to TRBD1 (6 bases). Trimming removed 5 bases from V and 1 base from J, with 9 bases in between. The CDR3 is made up of 13 amino acids. CDR1 and CDR2 from the germline V gene are SQVTM and ANQGSEA. The CDR3 spells CSVQGGSNQPQHF. Written as DNA, the CDR3 is TGCAGCGTTCAAGGGGGGAGCAATCAGCCCCAGCATTTT.

This clonotype was seen at least ten times. The chain uses TRBV6-6 and TRBJ2-1; 7 bases line up with TRBD2. The ends lost 0 bases at V and 4 bases at J; junction bases unmatched: 9. This CDR3 is 17 amino acids long. The V gene's germline CDR1 is MNHNY and CDR2 SVGAGI (reference sequence). This CDR3 is CASSYSPLSGVYNEQFF. The CDR3, as DNA: TGTGCCAGCAGTTACTCCCCCCTAAGCGGGGTGTACAATGAGCAGTTCTTC.

A few counts support this clonotype. The chain carries TRBV29-1 and TRBJ2-7; no definite D call. CDR3 size: 13 residues. The V end lost 3 bases, the J end lost 5 bases, and 14 bases lay between the germline ends. Germline CDR1 and CDR2: SQVTM and ANQGSEA. This CDR3 is CSVDLWGSDEQYF. The CDR3 nucleotides read TGCAGCGTTGACCTCTGGGGTTCAGACGAGCAGTACTTC.

The table lists this clonotype with a few counts. This chain joins TRBV20-1 and TRBJ2-3, with D possibly matching TRBD2 (6 bases). There are 18 residues in the CDR3. The V and J ends lost 0 bases and 3 bases respectively, with 22 bases between them. CDR1 and CDR2 from the germline V gene are DFQATT and SNEGSKA (reference sequence). CDR3 nucleotides: TGCAGTGCTAGAGATCTCGACACTAGACTAGTCGGGACAGATACGCAGTATTTT. Translating gives CSARDLDTRLVGTDTQYF.

This clonotype showed up just a few times. V usage is TRBV9 and J usage is TRBJ2-1; TRBD2 might be the D (5 bases). Germline values: CDR1 SGDLS, CDR2 YYNGEE. The CDR3 has 15 residues. V gave up 0 bases and J gave up 7 bases, with 14 bases separating them. The CDR3 protein is CASSVVVGARNEQFF. The CDR3, as DNA: TGTGCCAGCAGCGTAGTGGTGGGAGCGAGGAATGAGCAGTTCTTC. Full variable domain (missing parts from reference TRBV9 and TRBJ2-1): DSGVTQTPKHLITATGQRVTLRCSPRSGDLSVYWYQQSLDQGLQFLIQYYNGEERAKGNILERFSAQQFPDLHSELNLSSLELGDSALYFCASSVVVGARNEQFFGPGTRLTVL.

A few counts support this clonotype. The V and J genes are TRBV2 and TRBJ2-7; the match to TRBD2 covers 10 bases. Trimming removed 10 bases from V and 3 bases from J; junction bases left unmatched: 9. Germline values: CDR1 SNHLY, CDR2 FYNNEI. The CDR3 extends over 14 amino acids. In DNA, the CDR3 is TGTGCCATTAAAGGACTAGCGGTTAACTACGAGCAGTACTTC. Translating gives CAIKGLAVNYEQYF.

The V gene is TRBV21-1, the J gene TRBJ2-4. TRBV21-1 represents a pseudogene. The CDR3 runs 13 residues. DNA of the CDR3: TGTGCCAGCAGCATAGATCCTGGGGACATTCAGTACTTC. This encodes CASSIDPGDIQYF.

This clonotype was detected only a few times. V is TRBV21-1 and J is TRBJ2-7. TRBV21-1 is labeled a pseudogene. This CDR3 comprises 16 residues. DNA for the CDR3: TGTGCCAGCAGCAAAGGATACCCAATCTTAAAGGACGAGCAGTACTTC. It codes for CASSKGYPILKDEQYF.